The next 29 T cell receptor beta chains were all read from a single sample in a study of cytomegalovirus exposure and HLA in healthy donors (TCRdb year 2017). Library preparation was by the immunoSEQ multiplex PCR assay. The multiplex PCR relied on a mix of 60 forward primers for TCR Vbeta segments and 13 reverse primers for TCR Jbeta segments. TCRdb took this table from immuneACCESS and kept in-frame rearrangements with V and J called. Such tables lack part of the clones; where checked against another copy, unresolved V genes explain under half of the gap, and the rest is unexplained. In this sample the table shows over 150,000 clones, over 70% of which occur a single time. The ten most abundant clones make up roughly 3% of the sample. Sequencing was performed on PBMCs. These receptors were taken from a woman in her fifties or sixties in good health and CMV-seropositive.

The rearrangement joins TRBV11-3 to TRBJ2-7; 10 nucleotides match TRBD1. The CDR3 sequence is 16 residues long. Trimming cost V 4 bases and J 4 bases; bases outside gene matches: 10. Germline V gene data show CDR1 as SGHNT and CDR2 as YENEEA. CDR3 DNA: TGTGCCAGCAGCTCCTGGACAGGGGGTCCCCCTTACGAGCAGTACTTC. Translated, it gives CASSSWTGGPPYEQYF.

The chain has TRBV7-9 and TRBJ1-2, with a possible D match to TRBD1 (5 bases). V shed 3 bases and J shed 1 base, with 12 bases lying between them. The CDR3 is 15 amino acids. Germline values: CDR1 SEHNR, CDR2 FQNEAQ (reference sequence). The CDR3 DNA sequence: TGTGCCAGCAGCTTGGGGGACTCACGTAACTATGGCTACACCTTC. It codes for CASSLGDSRNYGYTF.

J is TRBJ2-7 and V is TRBV19; weak D call: TRBD1 (5 bases). V was cut by 2 bases and J by 6 bases, with 17 bases left in between. Germline CDR1 LNHDA, CDR2 SQIVND (reference sequence). The CDR3 is 15 residues long. The CDR3 region is CASSISGRETAEQYF. CDR3 sequence (DNA): TGTGCCAGTAGTATAAGTGGCAGGGAAACAGCCGAGCAGTACTTC.

J is TRBJ2-7 and V is TRBV28; maybe TRBD1 (5 bases). The CDR3 is made up of 16 amino acids. Trimming took 1 base from V and 2 from J, leaving 15 bases between them. The germline gives CDR1 MDHEN, CDR2 SYDVKM. The CDR3 region is CASSLSRQPIPYEQYF. The CDR3 DNA reads TGTGCCAGCAGTTTATCTAGACAGCCTATTCCCTACGAGCAGTACTTC. The variable domain in full, with the rest retrieved from reference TRBV28 and TRBJ2-7, is DVKVTQSSRYLVKRTGEKVFLECVQDMDHENMFWYRQDPGLGLRLIYFSYDVKMKEKGDIPEGYSVSREKKERFSLILESASTNQTSMYLCASSLSRQPIPYEQYFGPGTRLTVT.

V usage is TRBV7-2 and J usage is TRBJ2-7, with D maybe TRBD1 (6 bases). V gave up 3 bases and J gave up 3 bases, with 9 bases separating them. Looked up from germline, CDR1 is SGHTA and CDR2 is FQGNSA. The CDR3 sequence is 13 residues long. Here the CDR3 DNA reads TGTGCCAGCAGCTTTCGGACAGACTACGAGCAGTACTTC. This sequence encodes CASSFRTDYEQYF.

This rearrangement joins TRBV7-8 to TRBJ2-1; the D gene is possibly TRBD1 (6 bases). The germline V and J ends were trimmed by 4 bases and 5 bases, with 18 bases remaining between them. Looked up from germline, CDR1 is SGHVS and CDR2 is FQNEAQ. The CDR3 sequence is 16 residues long. CDR3 sequence reads: CASSSNRAVKDNEQFF. CDR3 bases: TGTGCCAGCAGCTCAAACAGGGCGGTTAAGGACAATGAGCAGTTCTTC.

The chain recombines TRBV30 with TRBJ2-2; tentative D call: TRBD2 (5 bases). Per germline, CDR1 GTSNPN and CDR2 SVGIG (reference sequence). CDR3 size: 15 residues. Trimming took 2 bases from V and 2 from J, leaving 12 bases between them. CDR3 sequence: CAWSIGSGNTGELFF. The CDR3 DNA reads TGTGCCTGGAGTATAGGCAGCGGTAACACCGGGGAGCTGTTTTTT.

This sequence joins TRBV28 and TRBJ1-5, with TRBD1 as a possible D gene (6 bases). Germline-derived CDR1 and CDR2 are MDHEN and SYDVKM. The CDR3 runs to 17 residues. Trimming pared 5 bases from V and 0 bases from J, leaving 17 bases between. CDR3 coding DNA: TGTGCCAGCAGTCCGGGCCCGACAGGAGATAGCAATCAGCCCCAGCATTTT. This encodes CASSPGPTGDSNQPQHF.

V usage is TRBV11-2 and J usage is TRBJ2-3; maybe TRBD2 (6 bases). With 5 bases removed from V and 3 bases from J, the gap between germline ends came to 18 bases. CDR3 length: 16 residues. In germline, CDR1 is SGHAT, CDR2 FQNNGV. Here the CDR3 DNA reads TGTGCCAGCAGCGCAGGGCCGGGACTTAATACAGATACGCAGTATTTT. It codes for CASSAGPGLNTDTQYF.

The CDR3 spells CSVGTGGEQFF. As DNA, the CDR3 is TGCAGCGTGGGGACAGGGGGAGAGCAGTTCTTC. V usage is TRBV29-1 and J usage is TRBJ2-1, with 11 bases that match TRBD1. The trim removed 6 bases at V and 10 bases at J, leaving 2 bases unmatched. Germline lookup yields CDR1 SQVTM and CDR2 ANQGSEA. The CDR3 has 11 amino acids.

The genes are TRBV2 and TRBJ2-3; D may be TRBD2 (5 bases). Germline loops: CDR1 SNHLY, CDR2 FYNNEI. The CDR3 has 14 residues. The germline V and J ends were trimmed by 8 bases and 2 bases, with 14 bases remaining between them. This CDR3 is CASVRARDTDTQYF. CDR3 DNA: TGTGCCAGCGTCCGGGCTCGGGACACAGATACGCAGTATTTT.

The CDR3 DNA reads TGTGCCACCAGCAGAGACCCAACGGCGGGTAGCTCCTATAATTCACCCCTCCACTTT. Translated, it gives CATSRDPTAGSSYNSPLHF. The chain carries TRBV15 and TRBJ1-6, with D uncertain. V was trimmed by 0 bases and J by 0 bases, leaving 15 bases between them. This CDR3 is 19 amino acids long. Per germline, CDR1 LNHNV and CDR2 YYDKDF (reference sequence).

This chain links TRBV9 with TRBJ2-3, with TRBD2 matching 7 bases. CDR1 SGDLS and CDR2 YYNGEE come from the germline V gene. J was trimmed by 5 bases and V by 4 bases; bases with no gene match: 10. The CDR3 contains 15 residues. The chain's CDR3 is CASSLGGTPLDTQYF. The CDR3 nucleotides read TGTGCCAGCAGCCTCGGGGGGACCCCCCTAGATACGCAGTATTTT.

V usage is TRBV12-5 and J usage is TRBJ1-5; 9 bases are a match to TRBD1. This CDR3 has 17 residues. In germline, CDR1 is LGHNT, CDR2 FRNRAP. With V trimmed by 1 base and J by 2 bases, 6 bases remained unmatched. The CDR3 DNA reads TGTGCTAGTGGTTTGGACAGGGGGCGCCGGGGCAATCAGCCCCAGCATTTT. Amino acids: CASGLDRGRRGNQPQHF. The whole variable domain, filled in from reference TRBV12-5 and TRBJ1-5, reads DARVTQTPRHKVTEMGQEVTMRCQPILGHNTVFWYRQTMMQGLELLAYFRNRAPLDDSGMPKDRFSAEMPDATLATLKIQPSEPRDSAVYFCASGLDRGRRGNQPQHFGDGTRLSIL.

This clone was observed many times. This chain joins TRBV7-9 and TRBJ1-5; no definite D call. Germline V gene data show CDR1 as SEHNR and CDR2 as FQNEAQ (reference sequence). V shed 6 bases and J shed 2 bases, with 14 bases lying between them. The CDR3 has 15 amino acids. This CDR3 is CASSSTLAGNQPQHF. The CDR3 DNA reads as TGTGCCAGCAGTTCGACCTTGGCGGGCAATCAGCCCCAGCATTTT.

CDR3 DNA: TGTGCCAGCAGCTTTACGGGGTTGTCTGAAGCTTTCTTT. This gives the protein CASSFTGLSEAFF. This rearrangement joins TRBV7-9 to TRBJ1-1; D unresolved. The V gene lost 3 bases and the J gene lost 6 bases, with 11 bases spanning the gap. Germline CDR1 SEHNR, CDR2 FQNEAQ (reference sequence). This CDR3 is 13 amino acids long. Filled out from reference TRBV7-9 and TRBJ1-1, the complete variable domain reads DTGVSQNPRHKITKRGQNVTFRCDPISEHNRLYWYRQTLGQGPEFLTYFQNEAQLEKSRLLSDRFSAERPKGSFSTLEIQRTEQGDSAMYLCASSFTGLSEAFFGQGTRLTVV.

The chain joins TRBV4-2 to TRBJ1-5; a possible D gene is TRBD1 (5 bases). The CDR3 spans 14 residues. The V gene lost 1 base and the J gene lost 3 bases, with 7 bases spanning the gap. Germline-derived CDR1 and CDR2 are LGHNA and YNFKEQ. CDR3 residues: CASSQGDSNQPQHF. For the CDR3, the DNA is TGTGCCAGCAGCCAAGGGGACTCCAATCAGCCCCAGCATTTT.

A few counts support this clone. The CDR3 is CASSPGLAGGTNTGELFF. The CDR3 DNA reads as TGCGCCAGCAGCCCGGGACTAGCGGGGGGCACGAACACCGGGGAGCTGTTTTTT. V usage is TRBV4-3 and J usage is TRBJ2-2, with 15 bases that match TRBD2. Germline CDR1 and CDR2: LGHNA and YSLEER. The CDR3 is made up of 18 amino acids. Unmatched junction bases numbered 3, after V lost 4 bases and J lost 0 bases.

The J gene is TRBJ2-6, the V gene TRBV5-1; D is possibly TRBD1 (6 bases). The CDR3 runs 17 residues. The germline V and J ends were trimmed by 2 bases and 0 bases, with 12 bases remaining between them. Germline V CDR1 and CDR2: SGHRS, YFSETQ. The CDR3 sequence is CASSLLQGTSGANVLTF. The CDR3 DNA follows: TGCGCCAGCAGCTTACTACAGGGTACCTCTGGGGCCAACGTCCTGACTTTC.

In its sample, this clone was seen a few times. The V and J genes are TRBV11-2 and TRBJ2-1, with TRBD2 matching 9 bases. The CDR3 sequence is 16 residues long. With V trimmed by 6 bases and J by 6 bases, 12 bases remained unmatched. Germline V gene data show CDR1 as SGHAT and CDR2 as FQNNGV. In DNA form, the CDR3 reads TGTGCCAGCAGTCGCCTTCTTAGCGGGAGACTCAATGAGCAGTTCTTC. This sequence encodes CASSRLLSGRLNEQFF. The full variable domain, rest sourced from reference TRBV11-2 and TRBJ2-1, is EAGVAQSPRYKIIEKRQSVAFWCNPISGHATLYWYQQILGQGPKLLIQFQNNGVVDDSQLPKDRFSAERLKGVDSTLKIQPAKLEDSAVYLCASSRLLSGRLNEQFFGPGTRLTVL.

This clone was observed once. CDR3 region: CASSLRGASANEKLFF. The CDR3 region has the DNA TGTGCCAGCAGCTTACGGGGGGCTAGCGCTAATGAAAAACTGTTTTTT. This chain joins TRBV28 and TRBJ1-4, with D perhaps TRBD1 (6 bases). CDR3 length equals 16 residues. Germline CDR1 and CDR2: MDHEN and SYDVKM. V dropped 6 bases and J dropped 3 bases, with 17 bases sitting between them.

A single count supports this clone. The chain has TRBV6-5 and TRBJ2-7, with TRBD1 matching 8 bases. Trimming cost V 4 bases and J 4 bases; bases outside gene matches: 6. The germline gives CDR1 MNHEY, CDR2 SVGAGI. The CDR3 extends over 14 amino acids. The CDR3: CASSFGQGGYEQYF. The CDR3 DNA reads TGTGCCAGCAGTTTTGGACAGGGTGGATACGAGCAGTACTTC.

V usage is TRBV7-2 and J usage is TRBJ1-1; the match to TRBD1 covers 9 bases. V lost 2 bases, J lost 9 bases, and 10 bases stayed unmatched. CDR1 SGHTA and CDR2 FQGNSA come from the germline V gene. The CDR3 consists of 15 residues. CDR3 in amino acids: CASSLYGTGSGKAFF. The CDR3 region has the DNA TGTGCCAGCAGCTTATATGGGACAGGGAGTGGGAAAGCTTTCTTT.

The chain joins TRBV7-2 to TRBJ2-5, with TRBD2 matching over 12 bases. J lost 5 bases, V lost 6 bases, and 10 bases had no gene match. The CDR3 length is 16 residues. CDR1 is SGHTA and CDR2 is FQGNSA in the germline V gene. The CDR3 spells CASSPHLAGGLETQYF. The CDR3, as DNA: TGTGCCAGCAGTCCTCATCTAGCGGGGGGGCTGGAGACCCAGTACTTC.

The genes are TRBV29-1 and TRBJ2-7; 8 nucleotides line up with TRBD1. Germline trimming cut 3 bases from V and 9 bases from J; bases unmatched to any gene: 7. Germline CDR1 reads SQVTM; CDR2 reads ANQGSEA. The CDR3 is 12 residues long. The CDR3 DNA reads as TGCAGCGTTGATCCCGGGACAGGTACGCAGTACTTC. It translates to CSVDPGTGTQYF.

This chain connects TRBV4-2 to TRBJ1-2; no firm D call. The length of the CDR3 is 17 residues. The germline gives CDR1 LGHNA, CDR2 YNFKEQ. The V end was cut by 3 bases, the J end by 3 bases, with 20 bases between. CDR3 residues: CASSQQTENTEDYGYTF. In nucleotides, the CDR3 is TGTGCCAGCAGCCAGCAGACGGAGAACACTGAGGACTATGGCTACACCTTC.

This clone is a singleton in its sample. The chain recombines TRBV21-1 with TRBJ2-7; the table's D call, TRBD2, has no DNA check behind it. TRBV21-1 is assigned pseudogene status. The CDR3 length is 19 residues. Here the CDR3 DNA reads TGTGCCAGCAGCAAATTAGGGGCAGGGCCGGGGCGGGGCACCTACGAGCAGTACTTC. Amino acid sequence: CASSKLGAGPGRGTYEQYF.

In DNA form, the CDR3 reads TGCGCCAGCAGCCCCGACTCGGCGAACACCGGGGAGCTGTTTTTT. It codes for CASSPDSANTGELFF. The chain carries TRBV5-1 and TRBJ2-2; the D is unclear. V lost 4 bases, J lost 0 bases, and 10 bases lay in between. This CDR3 comprises 15 residues. Germline V gene lookup returns CDR1 SGHRS and CDR2 YFSETQ. The full variable domain, its missing parts supplied by reference TRBV5-1 and TRBJ2-2, is KAGVTQTPRYLIKTRGQQVTLSCSPISGHRSVSWYQQTPGQGLQFLFEYFSETQRNKGNFPGRFSGRQFSNSRSEMNVSTLELGDSALYLCASSPDSANTGELFFGEGSRLTVL.

The genes are TRBV9 and TRBJ2-3; TRBD2 matches 8 bases. V was clipped by 4 bases and J by 1 base; unmatched bases: 11. Germline-derived CDR1 and CDR2 are SGDLS and YYNGEE. This CDR3 is 17 amino acids long. CDR3 in DNA: TGTGCCAGCAGCTTGCGCGGGGGGCCACCCGGCACAGATACGCAGTATTTT. Residues: CASSLRGGPPGTDTQYF.